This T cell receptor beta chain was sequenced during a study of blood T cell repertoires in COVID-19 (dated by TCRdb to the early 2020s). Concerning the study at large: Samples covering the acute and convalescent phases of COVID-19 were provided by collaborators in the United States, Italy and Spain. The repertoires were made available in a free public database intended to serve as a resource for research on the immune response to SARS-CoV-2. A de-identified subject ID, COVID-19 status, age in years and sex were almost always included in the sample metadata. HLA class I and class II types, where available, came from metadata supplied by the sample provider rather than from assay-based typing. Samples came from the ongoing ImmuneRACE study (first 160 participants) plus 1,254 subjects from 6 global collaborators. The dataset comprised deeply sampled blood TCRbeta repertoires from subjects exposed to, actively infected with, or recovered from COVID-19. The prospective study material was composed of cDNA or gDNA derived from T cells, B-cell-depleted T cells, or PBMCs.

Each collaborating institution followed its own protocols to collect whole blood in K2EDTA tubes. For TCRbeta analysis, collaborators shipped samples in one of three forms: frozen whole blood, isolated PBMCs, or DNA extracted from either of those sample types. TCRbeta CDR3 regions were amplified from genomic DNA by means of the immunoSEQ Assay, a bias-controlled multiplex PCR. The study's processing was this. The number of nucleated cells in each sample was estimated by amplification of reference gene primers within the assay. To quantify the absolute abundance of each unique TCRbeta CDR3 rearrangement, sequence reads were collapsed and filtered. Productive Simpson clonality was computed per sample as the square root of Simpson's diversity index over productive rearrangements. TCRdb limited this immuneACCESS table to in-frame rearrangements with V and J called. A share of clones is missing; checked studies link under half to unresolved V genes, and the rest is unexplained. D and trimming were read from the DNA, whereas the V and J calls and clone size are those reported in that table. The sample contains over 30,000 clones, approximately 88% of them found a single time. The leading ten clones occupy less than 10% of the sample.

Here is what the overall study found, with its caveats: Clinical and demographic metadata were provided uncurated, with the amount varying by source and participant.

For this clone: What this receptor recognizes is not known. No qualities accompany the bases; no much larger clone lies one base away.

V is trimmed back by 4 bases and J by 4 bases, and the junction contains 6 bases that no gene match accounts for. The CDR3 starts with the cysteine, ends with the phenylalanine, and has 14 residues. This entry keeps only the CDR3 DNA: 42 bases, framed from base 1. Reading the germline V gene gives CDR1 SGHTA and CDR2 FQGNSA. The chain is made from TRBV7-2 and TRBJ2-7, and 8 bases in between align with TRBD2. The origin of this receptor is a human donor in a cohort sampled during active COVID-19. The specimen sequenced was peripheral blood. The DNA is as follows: TGTGCCAGCAGCTCTGGGACTAGTGGTTACGAGCAGTACTTC. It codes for CASSSGTSGYEQYF.